Sequencing of this T cell receptor (beta chain) was carried out in a study of OX40 agonist ivuxolimab in advanced cancers. Per the germline V gene, CDR1 is MNHNY and CDR2 is SVGAGI (reference sequence). V was clipped by 6 bases and J by 1 base, with 9 bases between them. The CDR3 loop spans 13 amino acids. This clone was counted only a few times. Data came from immunoSEQ multiplex PCR; TCRdb stores just in-frame clones and leaves some out. The table shows some 60,000 clones, with about 88% occurring only once. The V call is TRBV6-6, the J call TRBJ1-1; no reliable D call. This clonotype was sampled from an adult with an advanced solid tumor such as melanoma, head and neck, liver or kidney cancer. This specimen consisted of CD4+ or CD8+ T cells sorted from blood, obtained in a trial of the OX40 agonist ivuxolimab. The CDR3 sequence is CASSPYSNTEAFF. The DNA of the CDR3 is TGTGCCAGCAGCCCCTATTCGAACACTGAAGCTTTCTTT.